Here is one TCR beta chain with its context. Germline CDR1 and CDR2: SGHDN and FVKESK. Trimming cost V 4 bases and J 6 bases; bases outside gene matches: 11. The CDR3 is made up of 16 amino acids. This record belongs to a study of blood T cell repertoires in COVID-19. Looking at the study overall: There were acute and convalescent COVID-19 samples, and they came from the United States, Italy and Spain. T cells, B-cell-depleted T cells, or PBMCs supplied cDNA or gDNA.

In the authors' workflow: Scientists estimated how many nucleated cells there were by amplifying reference gene primers. Profiling relied on immunoSEQ multiplex PCR, and the TCRdb table lists in-frame clones only, not all of them. V and J calls plus clone size are reproduced from that table; the DNA served to infer D and trimming. This sample has 130,000 to 150,000 clones, with around 81% found just once. The source of this sequence is a man aged 60 to 75 with active or convalescent COVID-19. V and J are TRBV14 and TRBJ2-2, with 7 nucleotides matching TRBD1. The sequenced material came from peripheral blood. The CDR3 here is CASSLRQGWKAGELFF. The CDR3 DNA is TGTGCCAGCAGCCTTAGACAGGGCTGGAAGGCCGGGGAGCTGTTTTTT.